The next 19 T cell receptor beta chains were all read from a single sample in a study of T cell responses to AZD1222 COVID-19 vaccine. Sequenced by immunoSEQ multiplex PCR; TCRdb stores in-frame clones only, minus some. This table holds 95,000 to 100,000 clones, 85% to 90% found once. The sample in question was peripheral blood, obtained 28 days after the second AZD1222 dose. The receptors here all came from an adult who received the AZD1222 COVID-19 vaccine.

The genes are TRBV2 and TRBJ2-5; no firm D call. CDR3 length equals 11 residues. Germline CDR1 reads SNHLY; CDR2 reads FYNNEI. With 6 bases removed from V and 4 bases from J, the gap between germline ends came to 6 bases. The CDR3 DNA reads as TGTGCCAGCAGCCCCTTAGAGACCCAGTACTTC. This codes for CASSPLETQYF.

CDR3 region: CATRPTASDEQFF. As DNA, the CDR3 is TGTGCCACCAGACCGACAGCCTCGGATGAGCAGTTCTTC. The chain is built from TRBV24-1 and TRBJ2-1; D may be TRBD1 (5 bases). CDR3 length: 13 amino acids. V lost 7 bases to trimming and J lost 8 bases, with 14 bases between them. Per the germline V gene, CDR1 is KGHDR and CDR2 is SFDVKD.

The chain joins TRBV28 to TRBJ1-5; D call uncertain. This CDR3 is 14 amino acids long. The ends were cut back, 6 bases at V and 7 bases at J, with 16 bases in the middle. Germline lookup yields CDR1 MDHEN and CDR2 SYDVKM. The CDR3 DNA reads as TGTGCCAGCAGAGTACGAGAGATAGGACAGCCCCAGCATTTT. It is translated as CASRVREIGQPQHF.

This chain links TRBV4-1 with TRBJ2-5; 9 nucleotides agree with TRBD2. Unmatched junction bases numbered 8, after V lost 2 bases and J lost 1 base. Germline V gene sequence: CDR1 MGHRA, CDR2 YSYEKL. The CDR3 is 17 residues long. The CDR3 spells CASSQRASGDFQETQYF. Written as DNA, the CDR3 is TGCGCCAGCAGCCAAAGAGCTAGCGGGGATTTCCAAGAGACCCAGTACTTC.

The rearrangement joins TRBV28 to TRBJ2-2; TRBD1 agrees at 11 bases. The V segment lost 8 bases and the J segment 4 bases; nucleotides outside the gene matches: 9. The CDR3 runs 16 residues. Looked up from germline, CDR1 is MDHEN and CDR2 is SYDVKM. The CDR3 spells CASGTGQGASTGELFF. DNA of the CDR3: TGTGCCAGCGGAACCGGACAGGGGGCGAGCACCGGGGAGCTGTTTTTT.

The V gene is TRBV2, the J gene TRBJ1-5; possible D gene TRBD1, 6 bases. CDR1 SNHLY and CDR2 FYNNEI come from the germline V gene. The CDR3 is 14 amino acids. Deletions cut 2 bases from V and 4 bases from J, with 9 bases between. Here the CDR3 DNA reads TGTGCCAGCAGTGAACGGGGGGCAAATCAGCCCCAGCATTTT. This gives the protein CASSERGANQPQHF.

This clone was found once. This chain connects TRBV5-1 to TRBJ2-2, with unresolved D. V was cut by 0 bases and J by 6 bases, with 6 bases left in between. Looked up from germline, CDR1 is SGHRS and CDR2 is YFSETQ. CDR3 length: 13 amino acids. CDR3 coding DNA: TGCGCCAGCAGCTTGGTCGAGGCCGGGGAGCTGTTTTTT. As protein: CASSLVEAGELFF.

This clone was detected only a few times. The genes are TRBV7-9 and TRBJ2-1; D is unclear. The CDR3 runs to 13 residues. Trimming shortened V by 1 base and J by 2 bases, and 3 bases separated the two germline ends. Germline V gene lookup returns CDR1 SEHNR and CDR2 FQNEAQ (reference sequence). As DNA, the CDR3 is TGTGCCAGCAGCTTAGTGGCCTACAATGAGCAGTTCTTC. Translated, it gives CASSLVAYNEQFF.

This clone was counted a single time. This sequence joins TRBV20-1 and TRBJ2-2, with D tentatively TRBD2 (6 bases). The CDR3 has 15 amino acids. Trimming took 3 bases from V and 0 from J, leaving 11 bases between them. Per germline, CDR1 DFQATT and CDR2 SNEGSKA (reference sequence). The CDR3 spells CSASPERANTGELFF. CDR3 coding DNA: TGCAGTGCTAGTCCGGAGCGGGCGAACACCGGGGAGCTGTTTTTT.

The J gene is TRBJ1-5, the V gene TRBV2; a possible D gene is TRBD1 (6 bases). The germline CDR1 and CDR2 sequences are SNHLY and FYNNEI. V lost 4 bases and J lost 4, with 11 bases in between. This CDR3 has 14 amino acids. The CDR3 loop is CASSGNRVNQPQHF. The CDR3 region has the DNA TGTGCCAGCAGTGGTAACAGGGTAAATCAGCCCCAGCATTTT.

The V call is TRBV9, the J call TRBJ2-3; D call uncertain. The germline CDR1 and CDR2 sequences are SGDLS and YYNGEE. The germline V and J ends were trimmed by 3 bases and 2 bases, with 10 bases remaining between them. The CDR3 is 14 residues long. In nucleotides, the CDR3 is TGTGCCAGCAGCGAGAGACCTAACACAGATACGCAGTATTTT. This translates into CASSERPNTDTQYF.

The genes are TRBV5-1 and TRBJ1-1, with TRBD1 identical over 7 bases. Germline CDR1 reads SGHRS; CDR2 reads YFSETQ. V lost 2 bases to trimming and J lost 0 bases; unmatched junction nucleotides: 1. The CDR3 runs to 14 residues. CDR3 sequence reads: CASSFDRVNTEAFF. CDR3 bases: TGCGCCAGCAGCTTCGACAGGGTGAACACTGAAGCTTTCTTT.

This chain's CDR3 is CASSLGGGAQYNEQFF. CDR3 coding DNA: TGTGCCAGCAGCTTAGGTGGCGGTGCACAATACAATGAGCAGTTCTTC. V and J are TRBV7-2 and TRBJ2-1; D call uncertain. Germline lookup yields CDR1 SGHTA and CDR2 FQGNSA. The V gene lost 1 base and the J gene lost 4 bases, with 14 bases spanning the gap. The CDR3 sequence is 16 residues long.

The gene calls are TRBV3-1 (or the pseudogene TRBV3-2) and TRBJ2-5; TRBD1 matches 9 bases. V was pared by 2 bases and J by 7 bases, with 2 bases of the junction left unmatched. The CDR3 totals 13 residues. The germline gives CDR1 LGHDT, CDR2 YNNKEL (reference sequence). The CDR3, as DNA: TGTGCCAGCAGCCAAACGGACAGGGGGACCCAGTACTTC. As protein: CASSQTDRGTQYF.

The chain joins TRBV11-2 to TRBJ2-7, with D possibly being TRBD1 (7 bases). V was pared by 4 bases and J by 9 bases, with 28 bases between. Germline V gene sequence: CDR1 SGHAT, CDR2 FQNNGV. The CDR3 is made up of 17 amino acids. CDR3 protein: CASSSRLGQLRTTVQYF. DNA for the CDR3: TGTGCCAGCAGCTCAAGATTGGGACAGCTACGGACTACGGTGCAGTACTTC.

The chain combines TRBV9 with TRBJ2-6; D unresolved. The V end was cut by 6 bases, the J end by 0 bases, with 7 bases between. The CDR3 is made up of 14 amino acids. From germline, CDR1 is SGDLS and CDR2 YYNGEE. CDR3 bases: TGTGCCAGCAAACGAGGCTCTGGGGCCAACGTCCTGACTTTC. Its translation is CASKRGSGANVLTF.

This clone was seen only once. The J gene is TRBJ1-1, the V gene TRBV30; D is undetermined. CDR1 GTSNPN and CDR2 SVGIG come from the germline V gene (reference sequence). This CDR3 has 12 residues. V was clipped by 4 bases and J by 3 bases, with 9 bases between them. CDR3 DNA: TGTGCCTGGACAGATTTGGACACTGAAGCTTTCTTT. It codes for CAWTDLDTEAFF.

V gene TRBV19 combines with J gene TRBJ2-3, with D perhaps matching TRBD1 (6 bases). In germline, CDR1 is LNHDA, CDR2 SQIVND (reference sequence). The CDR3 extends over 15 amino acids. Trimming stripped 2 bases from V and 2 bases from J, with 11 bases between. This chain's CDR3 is CASSISGDYTDTQYF. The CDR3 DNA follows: TGTGCCAGTAGTATATCAGGGGATTACACAGATACGCAGTATTTT.

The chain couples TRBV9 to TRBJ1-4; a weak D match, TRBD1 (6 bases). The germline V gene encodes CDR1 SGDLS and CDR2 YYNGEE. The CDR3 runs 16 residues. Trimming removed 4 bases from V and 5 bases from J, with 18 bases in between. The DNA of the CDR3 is TGTGCCAGCAGCCGAACCGGACAGCCAAACAATGAAAAACTGTTTTTT. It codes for CASSRTGQPNNEKLFF.